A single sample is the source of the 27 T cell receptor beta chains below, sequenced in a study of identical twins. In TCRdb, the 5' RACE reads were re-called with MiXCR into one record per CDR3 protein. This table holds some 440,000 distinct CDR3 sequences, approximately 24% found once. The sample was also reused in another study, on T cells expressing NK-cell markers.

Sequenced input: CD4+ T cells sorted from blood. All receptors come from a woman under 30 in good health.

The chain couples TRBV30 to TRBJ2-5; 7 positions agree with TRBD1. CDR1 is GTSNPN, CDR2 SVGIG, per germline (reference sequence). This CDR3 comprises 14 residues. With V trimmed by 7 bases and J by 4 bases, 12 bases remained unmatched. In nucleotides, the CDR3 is TGTGCCTCGGGACAGACCCTCCATCGAGAGACCCAGTACTTC. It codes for CASGQTLHRETQYF.

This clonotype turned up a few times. CDR3 loop: CSAREDSGNTIYF. Here the CDR3 DNA reads TGCAGTGCTAGAGAGGACTCTGGAAACACCATATATTTT. The chain combines TRBV20-1 with TRBJ1-3; D gene uncertain. V lost 0 bases and J lost 0, with 3 bases in between. CDR3 length: 13 residues. Germline V gene data show CDR1 as DFQATT and CDR2 as SNEGSKA (reference sequence).

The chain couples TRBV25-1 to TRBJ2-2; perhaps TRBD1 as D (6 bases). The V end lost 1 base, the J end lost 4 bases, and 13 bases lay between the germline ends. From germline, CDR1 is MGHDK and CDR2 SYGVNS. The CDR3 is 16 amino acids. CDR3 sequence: CASSELRTRGTGELFF. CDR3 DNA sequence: TGTGCCAGCAGTGAATTGCGGACCAGGGGCACCGGGGAGCTGTTTTTT.

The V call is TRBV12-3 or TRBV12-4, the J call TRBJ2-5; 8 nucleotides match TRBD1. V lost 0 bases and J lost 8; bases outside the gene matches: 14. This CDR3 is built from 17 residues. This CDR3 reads CASSLALVTGGLDTQYF. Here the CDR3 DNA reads TGTGCCAGCAGTTTAGCGCTCGTTACAGGGGGTTTGGATACCCAGTACTTC.

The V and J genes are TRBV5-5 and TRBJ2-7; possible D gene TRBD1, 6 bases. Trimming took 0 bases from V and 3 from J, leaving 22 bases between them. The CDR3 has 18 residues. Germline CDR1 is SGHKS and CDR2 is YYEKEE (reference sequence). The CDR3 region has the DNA TGTGCCAGCAGCTTGGACAGGGCGACACCTACAACTCTCTACGAGCAGTACTTC. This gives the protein CASSLDRATPTTLYEQYF.

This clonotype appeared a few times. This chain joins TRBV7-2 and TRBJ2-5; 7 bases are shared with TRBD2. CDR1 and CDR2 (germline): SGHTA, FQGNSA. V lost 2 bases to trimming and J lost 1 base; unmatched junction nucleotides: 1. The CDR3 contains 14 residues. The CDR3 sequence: CASSLLAVQETQYF. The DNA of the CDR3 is TGTGCCAGCAGCTTACTAGCGGTCCAAGAGACCCAGTACTTC.

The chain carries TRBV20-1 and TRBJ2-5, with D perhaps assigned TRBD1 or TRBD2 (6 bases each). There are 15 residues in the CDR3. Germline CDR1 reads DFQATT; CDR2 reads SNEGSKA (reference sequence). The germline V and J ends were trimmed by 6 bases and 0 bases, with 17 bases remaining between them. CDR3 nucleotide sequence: TGCAGTGCCCAGGGGCTGCGGGGCGACCAAGAGACCCAGTACTTC. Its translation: CSAQGLRGDQETQYF.

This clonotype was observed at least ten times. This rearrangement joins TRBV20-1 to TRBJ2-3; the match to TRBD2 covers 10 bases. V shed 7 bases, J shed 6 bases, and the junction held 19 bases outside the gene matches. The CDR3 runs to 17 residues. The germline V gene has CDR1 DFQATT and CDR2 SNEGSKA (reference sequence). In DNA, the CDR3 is TGCAGTGGGGAGGGAGGTTTAGCGGGAGGTCGGCGGGATACGCAGTATTTT. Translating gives CSGEGGLAGGRRDTQYF.

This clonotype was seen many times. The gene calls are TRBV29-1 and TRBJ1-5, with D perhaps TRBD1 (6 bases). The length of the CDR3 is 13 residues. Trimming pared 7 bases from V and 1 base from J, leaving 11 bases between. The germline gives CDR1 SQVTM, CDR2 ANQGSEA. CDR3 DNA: TGCAGCGCCCAGAGGGGGAGCAATCAGCCCCAGCATTTT. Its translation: CSAQRGSNQPQHF.

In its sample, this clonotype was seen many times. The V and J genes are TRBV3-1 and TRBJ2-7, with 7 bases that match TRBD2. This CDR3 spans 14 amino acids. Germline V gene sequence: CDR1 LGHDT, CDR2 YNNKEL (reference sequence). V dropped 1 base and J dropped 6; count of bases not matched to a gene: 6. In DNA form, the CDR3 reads TGTGCCAGCAGCCAAGCCGGCGGGGGTGCCGAGCAGTACTTC. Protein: CASSQAGGGAEQYF.

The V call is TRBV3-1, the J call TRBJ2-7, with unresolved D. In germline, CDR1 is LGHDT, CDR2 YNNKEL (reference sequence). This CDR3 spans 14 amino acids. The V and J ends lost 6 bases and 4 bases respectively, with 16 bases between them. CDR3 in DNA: TGTGCCAGCAGTCCCCCTTGGGGATCTTACGAGCAGTACTTC. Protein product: CASSPPWGSYEQYF.

The CDR3 DNA sequence: TGTGCCAGCAGTTCGTCCGGGGGGGCTGGTGAGCAGTTCTTC. It codes for CASSSSGGAGEQFF. This sequence joins TRBV12-3 or TRBV12-4 and TRBJ2-1; TRBD2 matches 8 bases. The CDR3 totals 14 residues. V was clipped by 4 bases and J by 9 bases; unmatched bases: 8.

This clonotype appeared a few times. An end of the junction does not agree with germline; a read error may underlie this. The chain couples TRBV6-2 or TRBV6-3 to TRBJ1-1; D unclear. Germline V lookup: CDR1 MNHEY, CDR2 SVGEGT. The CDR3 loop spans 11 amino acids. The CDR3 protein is CASSYPKRLIF. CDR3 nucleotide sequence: TGTGCCAGCAGTTACCCGAAACGGCTGATCTTT.

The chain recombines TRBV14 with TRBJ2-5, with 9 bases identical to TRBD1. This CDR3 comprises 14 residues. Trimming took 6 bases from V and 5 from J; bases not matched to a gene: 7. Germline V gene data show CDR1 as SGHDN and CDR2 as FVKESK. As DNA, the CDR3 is TGTGCCAGCAGACCGACAGGGGGTGCTGAGACCCAGTACTTC. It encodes CASRPTGGAETQYF.

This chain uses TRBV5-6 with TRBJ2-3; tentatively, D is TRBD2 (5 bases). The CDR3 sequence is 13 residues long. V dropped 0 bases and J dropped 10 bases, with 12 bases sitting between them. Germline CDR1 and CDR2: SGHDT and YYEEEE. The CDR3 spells CASSLGVKEAQYF. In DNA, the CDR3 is TGTGCCAGCAGCTTGGGGGTAAAGGAGGCGCAGTATTTT.

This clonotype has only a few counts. The CDR3 is CASAGRPISDTGELFF. CDR3 nucleotides: TGTGCCAGCGCCGGAAGACCCATTTCGGACACCGGGGAGCTGTTTTTT. The chain has TRBV9 and TRBJ2-2; no definite D call. Trimming cost V 7 bases and J 3 bases, with 19 bases left between them. Germline V gives CDR1 SGDLS, CDR2 YYNGEE. This CDR3 is 16 amino acids long.

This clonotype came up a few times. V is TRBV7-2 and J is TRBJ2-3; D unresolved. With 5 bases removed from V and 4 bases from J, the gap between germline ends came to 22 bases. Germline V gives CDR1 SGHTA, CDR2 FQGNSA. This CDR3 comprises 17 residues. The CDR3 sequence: CASSLGIGARRADTQYF. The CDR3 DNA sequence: TGTGCCAGCAGCCTTGGGATTGGCGCGAGACGAGCAGATACGCAGTATTTT.

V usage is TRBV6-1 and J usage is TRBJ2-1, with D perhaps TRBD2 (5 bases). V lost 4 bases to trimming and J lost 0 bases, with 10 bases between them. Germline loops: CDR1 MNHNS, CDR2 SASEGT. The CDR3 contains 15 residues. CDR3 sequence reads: CASSGGRGSYNEQFF. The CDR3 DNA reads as TGTGCCAGCAGTGGAGGACGGGGCTCCTACAATGAGCAGTTCTTC.

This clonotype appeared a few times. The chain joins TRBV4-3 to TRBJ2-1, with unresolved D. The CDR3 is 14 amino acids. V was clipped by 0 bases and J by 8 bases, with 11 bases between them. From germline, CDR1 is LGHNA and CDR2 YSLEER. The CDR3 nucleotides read TGCGCCAGCAGCCAAGATAGCCTTATGGATGAGCAGTTCTTC. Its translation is CASSQDSLMDEQFF.

In DNA form, the CDR3 reads TGTGCCAGCAGCCAAGAGGGCCCCGCTGAAGCTTTCTTT. Translating gives CASSQEGPAEAFF. The gene calls are TRBV4-2 and TRBJ1-1; D unresolved. Germline-derived CDR1 and CDR2 are LGHNA and YNFKEQ. Between the trimmed V and J ends, which lost 0 bases and 6 bases, there was a span of 8 bases. CDR3 length: 13 amino acids.

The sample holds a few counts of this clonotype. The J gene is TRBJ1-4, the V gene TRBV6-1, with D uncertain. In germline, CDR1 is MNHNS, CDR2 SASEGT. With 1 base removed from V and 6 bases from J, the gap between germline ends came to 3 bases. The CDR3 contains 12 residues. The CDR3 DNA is TGTGCCAGCAGTGAAGTTTATGAAAAACTGTTTTTT. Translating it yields CASSEVYEKLFF.

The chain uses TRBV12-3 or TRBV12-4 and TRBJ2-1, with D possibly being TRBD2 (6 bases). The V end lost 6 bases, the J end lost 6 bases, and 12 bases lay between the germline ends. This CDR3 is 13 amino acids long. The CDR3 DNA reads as TGTGCCAGCAGAACCCACGGGGGCAATGAGCAGTTCTTC. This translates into CASRTHGGNEQFF.

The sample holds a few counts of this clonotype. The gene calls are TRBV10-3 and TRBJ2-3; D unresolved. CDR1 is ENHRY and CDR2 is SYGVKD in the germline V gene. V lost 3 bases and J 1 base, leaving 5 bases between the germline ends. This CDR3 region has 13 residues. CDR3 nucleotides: TGTGCCATCAGTGAAACTCGCACAGATACGCAGTATTTT. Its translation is CAISETRTDTQYF.

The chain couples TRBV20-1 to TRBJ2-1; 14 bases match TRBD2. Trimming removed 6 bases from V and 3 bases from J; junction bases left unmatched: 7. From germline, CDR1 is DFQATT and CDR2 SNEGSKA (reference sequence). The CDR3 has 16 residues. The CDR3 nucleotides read TGCAGTGCAAACGGACTAGCGGGAGGCATCTACAATGAGCAGTTCTTC. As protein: CSANGLAGGIYNEQFF.

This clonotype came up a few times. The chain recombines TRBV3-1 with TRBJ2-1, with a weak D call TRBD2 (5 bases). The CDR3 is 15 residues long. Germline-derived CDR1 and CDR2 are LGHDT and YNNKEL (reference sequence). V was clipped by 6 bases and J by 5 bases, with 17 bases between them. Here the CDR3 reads CASSPGWAGNNEQFF. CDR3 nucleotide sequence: TGTGCCAGCAGTCCTGGGTGGGCGGGTAACAATGAGCAGTTCTTC.

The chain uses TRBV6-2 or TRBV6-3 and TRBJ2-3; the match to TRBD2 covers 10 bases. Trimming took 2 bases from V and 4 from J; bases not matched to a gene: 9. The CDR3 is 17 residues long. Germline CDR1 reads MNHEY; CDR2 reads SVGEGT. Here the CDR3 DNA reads TGTGCCAGCAGTTACACCCCTAGCGGGAGTTTCGCAGATACGCAGTATTTT. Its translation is CASSYTPSGSFADTQYF.

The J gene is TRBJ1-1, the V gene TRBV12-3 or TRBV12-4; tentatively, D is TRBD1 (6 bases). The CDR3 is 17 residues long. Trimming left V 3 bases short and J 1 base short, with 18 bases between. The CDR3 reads CASSFYLGGSWNTEAFF. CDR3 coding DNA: TGTGCCAGCAGTTTTTATTTAGGGGGAAGTTGGAACACTGAAGCTTTCTTT.